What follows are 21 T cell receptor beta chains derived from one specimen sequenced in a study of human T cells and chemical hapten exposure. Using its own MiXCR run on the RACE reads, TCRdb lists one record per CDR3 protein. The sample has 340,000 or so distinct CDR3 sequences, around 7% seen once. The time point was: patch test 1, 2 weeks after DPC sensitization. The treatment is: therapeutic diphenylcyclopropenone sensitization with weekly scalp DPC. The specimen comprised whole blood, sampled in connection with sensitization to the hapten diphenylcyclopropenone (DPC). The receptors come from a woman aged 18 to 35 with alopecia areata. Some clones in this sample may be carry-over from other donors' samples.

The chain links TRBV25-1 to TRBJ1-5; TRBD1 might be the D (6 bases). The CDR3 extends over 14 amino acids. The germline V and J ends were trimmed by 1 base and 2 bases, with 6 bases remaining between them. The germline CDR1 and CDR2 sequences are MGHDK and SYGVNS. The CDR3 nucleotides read TGTGCCAGCAGTGAATGGACAGGCAATCAGCCCCAGCATTTT. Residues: CASSEWTGNQPQHF.

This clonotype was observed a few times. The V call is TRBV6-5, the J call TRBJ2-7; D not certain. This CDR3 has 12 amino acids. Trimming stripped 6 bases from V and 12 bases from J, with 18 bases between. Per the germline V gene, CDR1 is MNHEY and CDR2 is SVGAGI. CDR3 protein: CASSPGPPVLYF. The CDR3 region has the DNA TGTGCCAGCAGCCCCGGGCCGCCGGTTCTGTACTTC.

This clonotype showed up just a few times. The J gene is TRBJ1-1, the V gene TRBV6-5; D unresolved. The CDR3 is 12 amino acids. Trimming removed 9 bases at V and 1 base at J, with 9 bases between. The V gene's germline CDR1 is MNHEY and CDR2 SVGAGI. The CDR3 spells CARRQPNTEAFF. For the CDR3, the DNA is TGTGCCAGGCGACAACCGAACACTGAAGCTTTCTTT.

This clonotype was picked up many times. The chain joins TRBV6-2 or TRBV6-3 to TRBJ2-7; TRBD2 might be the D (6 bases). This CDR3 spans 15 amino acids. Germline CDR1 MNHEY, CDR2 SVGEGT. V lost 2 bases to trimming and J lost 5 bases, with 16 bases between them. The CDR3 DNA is TGTGCCAGCAGTTACACATGGACGGAGGGCAACGAGCAGTACTTC. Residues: CASSYTWTEGNEQYF.

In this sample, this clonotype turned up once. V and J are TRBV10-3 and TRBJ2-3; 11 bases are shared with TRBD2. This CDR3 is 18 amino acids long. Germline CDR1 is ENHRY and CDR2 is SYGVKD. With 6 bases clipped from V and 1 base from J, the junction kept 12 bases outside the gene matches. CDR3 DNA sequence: TGTGCCATCAGCACCCAATTAGCGGGGGGGCCGGGCACAGATACGCAGTATTTT. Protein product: CAISTQLAGGPGTDTQYF.

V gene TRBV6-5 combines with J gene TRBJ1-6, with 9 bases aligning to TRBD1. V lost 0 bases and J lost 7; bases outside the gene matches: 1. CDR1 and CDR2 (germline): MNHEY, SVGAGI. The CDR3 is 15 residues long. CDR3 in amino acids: CASSYSGTGNSPLHF. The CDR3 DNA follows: TGTGCCAGCAGTTACTCCGGGACAGGGAATTCACCCCTCCACTTT.

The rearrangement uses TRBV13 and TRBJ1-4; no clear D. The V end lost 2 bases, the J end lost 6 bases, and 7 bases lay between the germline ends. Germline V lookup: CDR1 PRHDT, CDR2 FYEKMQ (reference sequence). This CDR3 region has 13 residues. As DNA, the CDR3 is TGTGCCAGCAGCTTAAGGAACGATGAAAAACTGTTTTTT. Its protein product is CASSLRNDEKLFF.

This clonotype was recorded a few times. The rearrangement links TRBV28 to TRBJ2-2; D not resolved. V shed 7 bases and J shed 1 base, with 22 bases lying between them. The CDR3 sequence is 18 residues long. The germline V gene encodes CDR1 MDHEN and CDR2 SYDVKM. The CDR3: CASNRRPGRTLNTGELFF. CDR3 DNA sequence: TGTGCCAGCAACCGTCGACCAGGCCGAACCCTGAACACCGGGGAGCTGTTTTTT.

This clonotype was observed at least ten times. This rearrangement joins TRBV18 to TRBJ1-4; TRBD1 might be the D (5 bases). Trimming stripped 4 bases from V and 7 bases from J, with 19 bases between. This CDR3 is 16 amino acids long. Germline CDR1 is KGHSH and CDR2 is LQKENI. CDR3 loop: CASSLLPSRVSEKLFF. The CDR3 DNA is TGTGCCAGCTCACTCCTCCCTTCCAGGGTTTCTGAAAAACTGTTTTTT.

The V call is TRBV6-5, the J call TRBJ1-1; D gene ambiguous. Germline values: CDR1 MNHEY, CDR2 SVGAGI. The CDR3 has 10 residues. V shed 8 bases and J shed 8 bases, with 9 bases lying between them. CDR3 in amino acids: CASYHGEAFF. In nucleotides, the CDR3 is TGTGCCAGCTACCACGGGGAAGCTTTCTTT.

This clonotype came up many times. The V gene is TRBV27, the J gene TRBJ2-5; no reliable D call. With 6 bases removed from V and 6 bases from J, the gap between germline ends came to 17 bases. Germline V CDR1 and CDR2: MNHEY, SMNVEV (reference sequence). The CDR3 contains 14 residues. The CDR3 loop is CASSPPKRVKTQYF. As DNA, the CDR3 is TGTGCCAGCAGCCCTCCCAAGCGCGTGAAGACCCAGTACTTC.

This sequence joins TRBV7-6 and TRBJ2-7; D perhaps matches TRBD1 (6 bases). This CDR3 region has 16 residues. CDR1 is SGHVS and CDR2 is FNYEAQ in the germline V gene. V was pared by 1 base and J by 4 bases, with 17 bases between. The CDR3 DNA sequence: TGTGCCAGCAGCTTAGAGACAGGAGAGAGGTGGTACGAGCAGTACTTC. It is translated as CASSLETGERWYEQYF.

This chain's CDR3 is CASSLTVVEDTQYF. The DNA for the CDR3 is TGCGCCAGCAGCCTGACCGTCGTCGAAGATACGCAGTATTTT. The chain employs TRBV4-1 and TRBJ2-3; D ambiguous. The V and J ends lost 4 bases and 5 bases respectively, with 13 bases between them. CDR1 and CDR2 (germline): MGHRA, YSYEKL. This CDR3 is 14 amino acids long.

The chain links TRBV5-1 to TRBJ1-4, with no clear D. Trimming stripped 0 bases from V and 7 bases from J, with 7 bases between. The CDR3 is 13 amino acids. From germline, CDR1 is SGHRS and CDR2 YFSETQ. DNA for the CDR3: TGCGCCAGCAGCTTGGAAAGGGCTGAAAAACTGTTTTTT. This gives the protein CASSLERAEKLFF. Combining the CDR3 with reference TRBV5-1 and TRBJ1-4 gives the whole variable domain KAGVTQTPRYLIKTRGQQVTLSCSPISGHRSVSWYQQTPGQGLQFLFEYFSETQRNKGNFPGRFSGRQFSNSRSEMNVSTLELGDSALYLCASSLERAEKLFFGSGTQLSVL.

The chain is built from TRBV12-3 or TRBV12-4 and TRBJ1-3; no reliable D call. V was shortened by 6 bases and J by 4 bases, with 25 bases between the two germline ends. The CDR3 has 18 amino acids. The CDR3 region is CASRNPRGGLQVGNTIYF. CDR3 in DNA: TGTGCCAGCAGGAACCCACGGGGTGGTTTACAAGTGGGAAACACCATATATTTT.

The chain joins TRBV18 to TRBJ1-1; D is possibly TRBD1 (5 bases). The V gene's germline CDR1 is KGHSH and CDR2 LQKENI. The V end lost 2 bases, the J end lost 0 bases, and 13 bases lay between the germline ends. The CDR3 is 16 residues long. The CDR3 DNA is TGTGCCAGCTCACCAATGAGGGACGGAGTGAACACTGAAGCTTTCTTT. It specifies CASSPMRDGVNTEAFF.

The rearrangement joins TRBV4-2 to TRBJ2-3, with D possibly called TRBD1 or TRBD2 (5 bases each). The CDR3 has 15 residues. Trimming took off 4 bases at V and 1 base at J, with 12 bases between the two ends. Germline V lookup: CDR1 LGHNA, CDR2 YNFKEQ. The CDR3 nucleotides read TGTGCCAGCAGCCTAGACGGGGACGGCACAGATACGCAGTATTTT. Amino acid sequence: CASSLDGDGTDTQYF.

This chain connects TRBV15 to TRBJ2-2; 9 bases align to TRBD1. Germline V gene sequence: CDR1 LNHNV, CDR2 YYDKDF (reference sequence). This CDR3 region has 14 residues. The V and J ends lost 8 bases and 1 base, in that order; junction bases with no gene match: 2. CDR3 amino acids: CATGDRVNTGELFF. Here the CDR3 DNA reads TGTGCCACCGGGGACAGGGTGAACACCGGGGAGCTGTTTTTT.

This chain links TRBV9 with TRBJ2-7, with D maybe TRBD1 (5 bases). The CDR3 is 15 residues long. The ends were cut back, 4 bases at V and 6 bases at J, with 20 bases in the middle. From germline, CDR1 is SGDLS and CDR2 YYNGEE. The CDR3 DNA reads TGTGCCAGCAGCCCTCCACCCCCAGGGTTGGTCGAGCAGTACTTC. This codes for CASSPPPPGLVEQYF. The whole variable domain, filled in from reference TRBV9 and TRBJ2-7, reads DSGVTQTPKHLITATGQRVTLRCSPRSGDLSVYWYQQSLDQGLQFLIQYYNGEERAKGNILERFSAQQFPDLHSELNLSSLELGDSALYFCASSPPPPGLVEQYFGPGTRLTVT.

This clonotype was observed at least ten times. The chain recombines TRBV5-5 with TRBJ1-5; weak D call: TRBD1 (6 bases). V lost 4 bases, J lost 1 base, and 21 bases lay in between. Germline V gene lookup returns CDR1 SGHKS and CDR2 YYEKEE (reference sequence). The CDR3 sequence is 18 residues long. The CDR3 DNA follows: TGTGCCAGCAGCCCCATCAACAGGGTAGGGGGGAGCAATCAGCCCCAGCATTTT. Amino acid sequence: CASSPINRVGGSNQPQHF.

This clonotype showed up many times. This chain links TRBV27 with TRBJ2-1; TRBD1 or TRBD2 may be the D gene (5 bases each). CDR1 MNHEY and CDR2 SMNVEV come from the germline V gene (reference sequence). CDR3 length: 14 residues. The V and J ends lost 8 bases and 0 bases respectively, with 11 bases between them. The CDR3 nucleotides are TGTGCCAGCCGTTGGGGGTACTCCTACAATGAGCAGTTCTTC. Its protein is CASRWGYSYNEQFF.